A single TCR beta chain is shown here with its context. Its cognate antigen is unknown. In the same sample, other DNA sequences code for this CDR3. Trimming took off 5 bases at V and 0 bases at J, with 10 bases between the two ends. Germline-derived CDR1 and CDR2 are MDHEN and SYDVKM. CDR3 length: 14 residues. This specimen comes from a study of shared clonotypes between healthy human individuals. The overall study: CD8 memory received one plate per donor, CD8 naive two, CD4 memory three and CD4 naive three.

Profiling relied on immunoSEQ multiplex PCR, and the TCRdb table lists in-frame clones only, not all of them. Among around 1.9 million clones listed, just under 95% were seen once. Positive CCR7 selection of CD45RO-negative cells yielded the naive CD8 cells, and terminally differentiated effector memory CD45RA+ cells were excluded. Study observations and caveats: Relative to memory subsets, naive subsets generally showed larger estimated richness. Approximately 5.4% of naive CD4 clonotypes were common to a handful of donors. Non-shared clonotypes were found to have lower generation probabilities than the clonotypes that were shared by all four of the sorted-subset donors.

V and J are TRBV28 and TRBJ2-5, with D unclear. The origin of this receptor is a man aged 18 to 30 in good health. Some clones in this sample may be carry-over from other donors' samples. Sequences were obtained from naive CD8+ T cells from PBMCs. Written as DNA, the CDR3 is TGTGCCAGCAGTCTTTCTGCGTACCAAGAGACCCAGTACTTC. It encodes CASSLSAYQETQYF. The whole variable domain, remainder taken from reference TRBV28 and TRBJ2-5, is DVKVTQSSRYLVKRTGEKVFLECVQDMDHENMFWYRQDPGLGLRLIYFSYDVKMKEKGDIPEGYSVSREKKERFSLILESASTNQTSMYLCASSLSAYQETQYFGPGTRLLVL.